The clone carrying this T cell receptor beta chain was recorded a few times. Its antigen is unidentified. These data are taken from a study of blood T cells in healthy people across ages. Broader study findings: Strong correlation was found linking TCR beta diversity to naive T cell percentage. Roughly linear declines in TCR beta diversity per million T cells occurred with age.

The study isolated at least 6.5 million PBMCs from each sample. The authors ran a second PCR of roughly 6 to 12 cycles using a sample-barcoded 5' primer and a J-beta primer mix. TCRdb processed the 5' RACE reads anew with MiXCR; each CDR3 protein has one entry. The sample comprises 500,000 to 600,000 distinct CDR3 sequences, 27% of which are singletons, and roughly 18% rests with the top ten. V lost 4 bases, J lost 3 bases, and 14 bases stayed unmatched. The germline V gene has CDR1 MNHEY and CDR2 SVGEGT. The CDR3 loop spans 19 amino acids. The source material was blood. The source is a woman in her 70s in good health. This chain joins TRBV6-2 or TRBV6-3 and TRBJ2-4; TRBD1 agrees at 11 bases. DNA for the CDR3: TGTGCCAGCAGTTCCCTACCGGGACAGGGGGTTATGGGCAAAAACATTCAGTACTTC. Its translation is CASSSLPGQGVMGKNIQYF.